Below are 26 T cell receptor beta chains sequenced from a single sample in a study of early T cells in non-severe SARS-CoV-2 infection. Via MiXCR, TCRdb re-called the 5' RACE reads, giving one row per CDR3 protein. This sample has tens of thousands of distinct CDR3 sequences, with about 6% found just once. Sequencing was done on a sample of whole blood. These receptors all come from an adult who was a healthcare worker with PCR-confirmed SARS-CoV-2 infection or an uninfected control (not recorded which).

This clonotype was observed many times. In nucleotides, the CDR3 is TGTGCCAGCAGAAGGGGGCGGTTCCTGAATCAGCCCCAGCATTTT. It specifies CASRRGRFLNQPQHF. The chain combines TRBV12-3 or TRBV12-4 with TRBJ1-5, with 7 bases that match TRBD1. J gave up 4 bases and V 6 bases, and 9 bases lay outside the gene matches. This CDR3 is built from 15 residues.

This clonotype was observed a handful of times. The chain couples TRBV12-3 or TRBV12-4 to TRBJ1-4; 10 bases agree with TRBD1. The CDR3 extends over 16 amino acids. J lost 5 bases, V lost 6 bases, and 9 bases had no gene match. CDR3 amino acids: CASSLAGTGENEKLFF. In DNA form, the CDR3 reads TGTGCCAGCAGCCTAGCCGGGACAGGGGAGAATGAAAAACTGTTTTTT.

The chain is built from TRBV11-3 and TRBJ2-1; D possibly corresponds to TRBD2 (6 bases). In germline, CDR1 is SGHNT, CDR2 YENEEA. V was shortened by 5 bases and J by 5 bases, with 22 bases between the two germline ends. The CDR3 length is 17 residues. The chain's CDR3 is CASSPARGTLFNNEQFF. CDR3 nucleotide sequence: TGTGCCAGCAGCCCCGCCCGCGGGACCCTCTTTAACAATGAGCAGTTCTTC.

This clonotype was seen at least ten times. V gene TRBV7-6 combines with J gene TRBJ1-1; 10 bases are shared with TRBD1. Trimming at V came to 1 base and at J to 0 bases, leaving 5 bases not matched to a gene. Germline values: CDR1 SGHVS, CDR2 FNYEAQ. CDR3 size: 17 residues. CDR3 in amino acids: CASSLGGTGEVNTEAFF. In nucleotides, the CDR3 is TGTGCCAGCAGCTTAGGGGGGACAGGGGAGGTGAACACTGAAGCTTTCTTT. Combining the CDR3 with reference TRBV7-6 and TRBJ1-1 gives the whole variable domain GAGVSQSPRYKVTKRGQDVALRCDPISGHVSLYWYRQALGQGPEFLTYFNYEAQQDKSGLPNDRFSAERPEGSISTLTIQRTEQRDSAMYRCASSLGGTGEVNTEAFFGQGTRLTVV.

This clonotype has at least ten counts. The chain couples TRBV20-1 to TRBJ1-2, with 9 bases aligning to TRBD1. Germline-derived CDR1 and CDR2 are DFQATT and SNEGSKA (reference sequence). The CDR3 has 15 residues. Losses at the gene ends were 6 bases for V and 2 bases for J; bases not matched to a gene: 10. CDR3 protein: CSALPRDRENYGYTF. The CDR3 DNA reads as TGCAGTGCCCTCCCCCGGGACAGGGAAAACTATGGCTACACCTTC.

This rearrangement joins TRBV5-1 to TRBJ2-7; D is undetermined. Trimming removed 0 bases from V and 5 bases from J, with 12 bases in between. CDR3 length: 14 residues. Germline CDR1 SGHRS, CDR2 YFSETQ. The CDR3 protein is CASSLESQVNEQYF. The CDR3 DNA reads as TGCGCCAGCAGCTTGGAGAGTCAGGTAAACGAGCAGTACTTC.

This clonotype came up many times. The V call is TRBV6-2 or TRBV6-3, the J call TRBJ2-7; 8 bases align to TRBD1. The J segment lost 7 bases and the V segment lost 4 bases, leaving 9 bases of the junction unmatched. CDR1 MNHEY and CDR2 SVGEGT come from the germline V gene. CDR3 length: 14 amino acids. CDR3 sequence: CASSLWDRPGEQYF. The DNA of the CDR3 is TGTGCCAGCAGTTTATGGGACAGGCCAGGGGAGCAGTACTTC.

Concerning this clonotype: A read error may explain this, as a much larger clone is one base away. The missing conserved phenylalanine or tryptophan at the end of this CDR3 makes a read error likely. The chain uses TRBV20-1 and TRBJ2-1, with D perhaps TRBD1 or TRBD2 (6 bases each). Germline V gives CDR1 DFQATT, CDR2 SNEGSKA (reference sequence). Trimming left V 2 bases short and J 0 bases short, with 11 bases between. The CDR3 length is 15 residues. For the CDR3, the DNA is TGCAGTGCTAGACCGGGGGCAAGCTCCTACAATGAGCAGTTCTCC. Translating gives CSARPGASSYNEQFS.

This clonotype was recorded many times. This chain connects TRBV12-3 or TRBV12-4 to TRBJ2-7; possibly TRBD1 for D (6 bases). V was cut by 8 bases and J by 3 bases, with 11 bases left in between. The CDR3 is made up of 12 amino acids. The CDR3 coding sequence is TGTGCCAGCGGCACAGGGAACTACGAGCAGTACTTC. Translation: CASGTGNYEQYF.

This clonotype was counted many times. The V gene is TRBV29-1, the J gene TRBJ2-1, with 8 bases lining up with TRBD2. The CDR3 loop spans 18 amino acids. Germline CDR1 SQVTM, CDR2 ANQGSEA. V gave up 2 bases and J gave up 1 base; unmatched junction bases: 13. The CDR3 nucleotides read TGCAGCGTTGAAAGGTTACGGCTAGCGGGTTTTTCCTACAATGAGCAGTTCTTC. Encoded protein: CSVERLRLAGFSYNEQFF.

This clonotype was recorded at least ten times. The chain recombines TRBV7-2 with TRBJ2-3; the D gene could be TRBD1 or TRBD2 (6 bases each). The germline gives CDR1 SGHTA, CDR2 FQGNSA. Trimming stripped 0 bases from V and 6 bases from J, with 13 bases between. CDR3 length equals 15 residues. The CDR3 nucleotides are TGTGCCAGCAGCTTAGCTCAGGGGAGGTTTGATACGCAGTATTTT. Its translation is CASSLAQGRFDTQYF.

The chain uses TRBV10-3 and TRBJ1-2; D might be TRBD1 (5 bases). Germline CDR1 reads ENHRY; CDR2 reads SYGVKD. The V end lost 2 bases, the J end lost 5 bases, and 15 bases lay between the germline ends. The CDR3 is 15 amino acids. The CDR3 DNA reads as TGTGCCATCAGTGAGATAGCAGGGAGTCGGTATGGCTACACCTTC. Translated, it gives CAISEIAGSRYGYTF.

The table lists this clonotype with many counts. The chain has TRBV20-1 and TRBJ1-6, with a tentative D call TRBD1 (6 bases). The CDR3 sequence is 12 residues long. V lost 6 bases and J 10 bases, leaving 13 bases between the germline ends. Germline CDR1 is DFQATT and CDR2 is SNEGSKA (reference sequence). The CDR3 sequence is CSADEGDSPLHF. CDR3 in DNA: TGCAGTGCGGACGAGGGGGACTCACCCCTCCACTTT.

This clonotype was counted between two and nine times. The chain has TRBV7-2 and TRBJ2-7; 8 bases are a match to TRBD1. With 3 bases clipped from V and 4 bases from J, the junction kept 5 bases outside the gene matches. Germline lookup yields CDR1 SGHTA and CDR2 FQGNSA. CDR3 length equals 14 residues. The CDR3, as DNA: TGTGCCAGCAGCTTTGGACAGGGAGATTACGAGCAGTACTTC. It codes for CASSFGQGDYEQYF.

This clonotype was recorded many times. The chain is built from TRBV6-4 and TRBJ1-5; D not certain. Germline loops: CDR1 MRHNA, CDR2 SNTAGT. The V end was cut by 3 bases, the J end by 3 bases, with 9 bases between. The CDR3 length is 14 residues. The CDR3 sequence: CASSEGPDNQPQHF. The CDR3 region has the DNA TGTGCCAGCAGTGAAGGGCCAGACAATCAGCCCCAGCATTTT.

This clonotype was picked up many times. This chain joins TRBV3-1 and TRBJ2-7; D might be TRBD1 or TRBD2, each matching 5 bases. The V and J ends lost 8 bases and 3 bases respectively, with 20 bases between them. This CDR3 comprises 15 residues. The germline gives CDR1 LGHDT, CDR2 YNNKEL (reference sequence). CDR3 sequence reads: CASSGEPGPRYEQYF. The CDR3 DNA reads TGTGCCAGCTCCGGGGAACCGGGACCCCGCTACGAGCAGTACTTC.

This clonotype came up many times. V is TRBV18 and J is TRBJ2-7, with 8 bases aligning to TRBD1. Per the germline V gene, CDR1 is KGHSH and CDR2 is LQKENI. The CDR3 totals 12 residues. The J segment lost 4 bases and the V segment lost 5 bases, leaving 1 base of the junction unmatched. The CDR3 loop is CASSGQGYEQYF. Written as DNA, the CDR3 is TGTGCCAGCTCAGGACAGGGATACGAGCAGTACTTC.

In this sample, this clonotype turned up many times. The V call is TRBV5-1, the J call TRBJ2-3; D remains ambiguous. The V and J ends lost 4 bases and 2 bases respectively, with 20 bases between them. Looked up from germline, CDR1 is SGHRS and CDR2 is YFSETQ. CDR3 length equals 17 residues. The CDR3 loop reads CASSPDSNGFSTDTQYF. In DNA form, the CDR3 reads TGCGCCAGCAGCCCAGATTCGAACGGCTTCTCCACAGATACGCAGTATTTT.

In this sample, this clonotype turned up many times. This chain uses TRBV12-3 or TRBV12-4 with TRBJ2-3; 13 bases are a match to TRBD2. The CDR3 runs to 17 residues. Trimming removed 6 bases from V and 6 bases from J; junction bases left unmatched: 12. In DNA form, the CDR3 reads TGTGCCAGCAGCCCAGAGAGGACTAGCGGGAGTAGTGATACGCAGTATTTT. As protein: CASSPERTSGSSDTQYF.

There are many counts of this clonotype. The chain couples TRBV11-3 to TRBJ2-1; 9 bases agree with TRBD2. With V trimmed by 5 bases and J by 8 bases, 13 bases remained unmatched. The CDR3 runs to 16 residues. Germline values: CDR1 SGHNT, CDR2 YENEEA. In nucleotides, the CDR3 is TGTGCCAGCAGCGCAACCGGGACTAGCCACGTCGATGAGCAGTTCTTC. This sequence encodes CASSATGTSHVDEQFF. Combining the CDR3 with reference TRBV11-3 and TRBJ2-1 gives the whole variable domain EAGVVQSPRYKIIEKKQPVAFWCNPISGHNTLYWYLQNLGQGPELLIRYENEEAVDDSQLPKDRFSAERLKGVDSTLKIQPAELGDSAVYLCASSATGTSHVDEQFFGPGTRLTVL.

This clonotype was seen ten or more times. The genes are TRBV20-1 and TRBJ1-5; D may be TRBD1 (5 bases). V lost 1 base and J lost 1, with 11 bases in between. CDR3 size: 15 residues. Germline V gene sequence: CDR1 DFQATT, CDR2 SNEGSKA (reference sequence). CDR3 loop: CSARGGAISNQPQHF. CDR3 in DNA: TGCAGTGCTAGAGGCGGGGCGATCAGCAATCAGCCCCAGCATTTT.

This clonotype was detected only a few times. This chain uses TRBV3-1 with TRBJ2-7; D gene uncertain. Germline V lookup: CDR1 LGHDT, CDR2 YNNKEL (reference sequence). V lost 2 bases and J 1 base, leaving 9 bases between the germline ends. The CDR3 covers 14 residues. CDR3 DNA sequence: TGTGCCAGCAGCCAACTCTTAGGGTCCTACGAGCAGTACTTC. It is translated as CASSQLLGSYEQYF.

In its sample, this clonotype was seen many times. The V call is TRBV12-3 or TRBV12-4, the J call TRBJ1-6, with D uncertain. Trimming removed 8 bases at V and 9 bases at J, with 14 bases between. The CDR3 has 13 residues. CDR3 DNA sequence: TGTGCCAGCTCGGAGGGAATTAGTTCACCCCTCCACTTT. Protein sequence: CASSEGISSPLHF.

This clonotype appeared many times. The gene calls are TRBV11-3 and TRBJ1-3; D gene unclear. The CDR3 is made up of 16 amino acids. V was trimmed by 1 base and J by 0 bases, leaving 10 bases between them. From germline, CDR1 is SGHNT and CDR2 YENEEA. CDR3 nucleotides: TGTGCCAGCAGCTTAGGGGGAGGACTCTCTGGAAACACCATATATTTT. It encodes CASSLGGGLSGNTIYF.

This clonotype occurred many times. The rearrangement uses TRBV4-3 and TRBJ2-1; unclear D gene. Trimming shortened V by 2 bases and J by 3 bases, and 14 bases separated the two germline ends. This CDR3 spans 16 amino acids. Germline V gene data show CDR1 as LGHNA and CDR2 as YSLEER. The CDR3 sequence is CASSQMGRKGYNEQFF. CDR3 nucleotides: TGCGCCAGCAGCCAAATGGGCAGAAAGGGCTACAATGAGCAGTTCTTC.

For the CDR3, the DNA is TGTGCCAGCCAACAGGGGACTATTAACACCGGGGAGCTGTTTTTT. Protein sequence: CASQQGTINTGELFF. The V and J genes are TRBV19 and TRBJ2-2; D possibly uses TRBD1 or TRBD2 (7 bases each). Germline CDR1 LNHDA, CDR2 SQIVND (reference sequence). This CDR3 is built from 15 residues. Trimming pared 9 bases from V and 2 bases from J, leaving 16 bases between.